These T cell receptor beta chains were read from a single sample in a study of T cell repertoires in cytomegalovirus infection. No cognate antigen is known for these TCRs. MiXCR, run by TCRdb on the reads, gives a single entry per CDR3 protein. This table has tens of thousands of distinct CDR3 sequences, just over 50% appearing once. The sample consisted of CD8+ T cells from cultured PBMCs, taken from culture after CMV antigen stimulation. The receptor source for this set is a human donor in good health (CMV status not recorded). Some clones in this sample may be carry-over from other donors' samples. Each CDR3 is given without its conserved first and last residue. D genes are given only for firm matches.

9,TRBV20-1,-,SARLPTEAF
12,TRBV4-3,-,ASSQPPSGNTIY
14,TRBV4-2,-,ASSQDVGPGKSPLH
14,TRBV12-3/TRBV12-4,-,ASSPFRGGTNYGYT
11,TRBV4-2,-,ASSQDDYGTQY
16,TRBV5-1,-,ASSLVTGVSSGANVLT
11,TRBV2,-,ASKSASYNEQF
14,TRBV7-3,TRBD2,ASSLLAGGNMNEQF
13,TRBV6-1,-,ASSESVSDTGELF
10,TRBV7-2,-,ASSLQPETQY
13,TRBV28,TRBD2,ASRYRTSGSNEQF
11,TRBV7-3,-,ASSYPRTYEQY
12,TRBV19,TRBD2,ASSSSGYTGELF
15,TRBV20-1,TRBD2,SARLAGGPRIYNEQF
11,TRBV7-3,TRBD1,ASSVDRGEKLF
13,TRBV7-9,-,ASSPDSGLPYEQY
13,TRBV7-1,-,ASSKGASGTDTQY
13,TRBV11-2,-,ASSLVSGVDTEAF
10,TRBV20-1,-,SANREVNEQY
13,TRBV7-8,-,ASSLNRQVDQPQH
12,TRBV7-2,-,ASSRGTLNEKLF
11,TRBV7-6,-,ASSSGLELAQY
15,TRBV4-2,-,ASSQEISAKVNYGYT
14,TRBV24-1,TRBD1,ATSDGQGAENTEAF
13,TRBV7-2,TRBD2,ASSLASGSAYEQY
15,TRBV2,-,ASSEAIYWSGKETQY
12,TRBV27,-,ASSLYASPYEQY
13,TRBV6-5,TRBD1,ASSYRDRAGSPLH
12,TRBV5-1,-,ASSWGWGASGYT
13,TRBV15,TRBD1,ATSRDRASNQPQH
15,TRBV6-2/TRBV6-3,TRBD1,ASSYSPGQGVYNEQF
10,TRBV5-1,-,ASSTDGYGYT
15,TRBV5-1,TRBD1,ASSPNPAGTGSGELF
13,TRBV5-6,-,ASSLVNGFGNEQY
10,TRBV5-1,-,ASSLVGDGYT
12,TRBV4-1,-,ASSQSWGTYEQY
9,TRBV7-9,-,ASSSSIEAF
14,TRBV4-1,-,ASSQATRDYFSGYT
13,TRBV25-1,-,ASSEYRGSNYGYT
14,TRBV7-4,-,ASSGVGVSSYNEQF
15,TRBV20-1,-,SARDLAGSSYNSPLH
11,TRBV5-6,-,ASSRGVGPLNT
13,TRBV7-9,-,ASSLTDIGYNEQF
14,TRBV12-3/TRBV12-4,TRBD1,ASSLGQPTLTDTQY
14,TRBV7-2,TRBD2,ASSSRTSGGRHEQF
10,TRBV12-5,-,ASGLEGYGYT
11,TRBV7-6,-,ASTLRLNTEAF
10,TRBV12-3/TRBV12-4,-,ASSFRSGKQY
11,TRBV12-3/TRBV12-4,-,AYQLGNTGELF
9,TRBV6-1,-,ASSRNTEAF
14,TRBV7-6,TRBD1,ASSLEPGQGSYEQY
15,TRBV12-3/TRBV12-4,TRBD1,ASSFSSTGGNYSPLH
17,TRBV10-3,-,AISDLAAMRTRTGNTIY
12,TRBV12-3/TRBV12-4,-,ASSLETDMDTQY